This T cell receptor beta chain was sequenced during a study of Ad26.COV2.S vaccination and SARS-CoV-2 variants. Points from the study as a whole: Breadth, reportedly substantial, characterized the spike-specific CD8+ and CD4+ T cell responses after vaccination.

Produced via immunoSEQ multiplex PCR; TCRdb's table is partial and in-frame only. Here the sample spans over 130,000 clones, 86% being singletons. Note on this clone: Its target is not known.

The V and J ends lost 0 bases and 1 base respectively, with 11 bases between them. There are 15 residues in the CDR3. CDR1 SGHDT and CDR2 YYEEEE come from the germline V gene. The origin of this receptor is a human donor who had recovered from COVID-19. Material: peripheral blood, obtained after recovery from COVID-19. The chain combines TRBV5-6 with TRBJ2-7; D might be TRBD1 (6 bases). The CDR3 is CASSLGATGSYEQYF. Here the CDR3 DNA reads TGTGCCAGCAGCTTGGGAGCGACAGGTTCCTACGAGCAGTACTTC.